Listed below are T cell receptor beta chains from one sample, sequenced in a study of cytomegalovirus exposure and HLA in healthy donors. The assay was immunoSEQ multiplex PCR, and TCRdb's table has in-frame clones only and misses some. The sample comprises roughly 150,000 clones, around 80% of which are singletons, and approximately 13% rests with the top ten. Sequenced: PBMCs. All receptors come from a man aged 40-49 years in good health and CMV-seropositive. Both conserved end residues are part of each CDR3. Each record gives: CDR3 DNA, CDR3 protein, clone size, J gene, V gene, D gene. A D gene is named only where the DNA matches it firmly. Expanded clones are given a class, and other clones once, few, many or no size at all.

TGTGCCAGCAGCTTGGAGCGGGGGGGTGGGGAGACCCAGTACTTC	CASSLERGGGETQYF	-	TRBJ2-5	TRBV5-4	TRBD2
TGCGCCAGCAGCTTCGACAGGGGAGTTAGCACTGAAGCTTTCTTT	CASSFDRGVSTEAFF	-	TRBJ1-1	TRBV5-1	TRBD1
TGTGCCAGCAGCTCCCTAGCGGGCGTCACAGATACGCAGTATTTT	CASSSLAGVTDTQYF	few	TRBJ2-3	TRBV6-5	TRBD2
TGTGCCAGCAGTCCTCGCGGTAGCGGTGGGGACGAGCAGTACTTC	CASSPRGSGGDEQYF	-	TRBJ2-7	TRBV5-4	-
TGTGCCAGCAGCCCTCTCGGACATCCCATTCACAGCAATCAGCCCCAGCATTTT	CASSPLGHPIHSNQPQHF	-	TRBJ1-5	TRBV11-1	-
TGTGCCAGCAGCGCCCGACTAGGTTACGAGCAGTACTTC	CASSARLGYEQYF	-	TRBJ2-7	TRBV7-2	-
TGTGCCTGGAGTGTTGGGCTAGCGGGAGTAAGGGAGCAGTTCTTC	CAWSVGLAGVREQFF	-	TRBJ2-1	TRBV30	TRBD2
TGTGCCAGCAGCCCCGGGTCTTATGCCTACGAGCAGTACTTC	CASSPGSYAYEQYF	-	TRBJ2-7	TRBV14	-
TGTGCCAGCAGTTACTCCGGTCAAAATGAAAAACTGTTTTTT	CASSYSGQNEKLFF	-	TRBJ1-4	TRBV6-5	-
TGCGCCAGCAGCCATGCGGGGGACTACGAGCAGTACTTC	CASSHAGDYEQYF	-	TRBJ2-7	TRBV4-1	TRBD2
TGTGCCAGCAGTTTATCGATGCGGGGACCTTTAGACGGCGAGCAGTACTTC	CASSLSMRGPLDGEQYF	-	TRBJ2-7	TRBV27	-
TGTGCCAGCAGCCAAGCGGAGGGACAGGCCCTTTTTTATGGCTACACCTTC	CASSQAEGQALFYGYTF	-	TRBJ1-2	TRBV14	TRBD1
TGTGCCAGCAGCTTATACCGCGGGACTAGTCTCAATGAGCAGTTCTTC	CASSLYRGTSLNEQFF	-	TRBJ2-1	TRBV5-5	TRBD2
TGTGCCTGGAGTGTCTGGAGCGGGAGGGTGTCAAATACGCAGTATTTT	CAWSVWSGRVSNTQYF	few	TRBJ2-3	TRBV30	TRBD2
TGTGCCAGTAGTGTTAATCATAGGGGGATATTGACTTCACCTCTCCACTTT	CASSVNHRGILTSPLHF	-	TRBJ1-6	TRBV19	-
TGTGCCAGCAGCTTGGGCCAGGGAGAGACCCAGTACTTC	CASSLGQGETQYF	-	TRBJ2-5	TRBV5-6	-
TGTGCCAGCAGTTTATTCGGACGACAGGGGCTCTCCTACGAGCAGTACTTC	CASSLFGRQGLSYEQYF	-	TRBJ2-7	TRBV28	TRBD1
TGTGCCAGCAGCTCGGGACTAGCGGGAGTAGGGTACGAGCAGTACTTC	CASSSGLAGVGYEQYF	-	TRBJ2-7	TRBV11-2	TRBD2
TGTGCCAGCAGTTTGTCCGGGACTAGCGGGAGACAGCAGTACTTC	CASSLSGTSGRQQYF	-	TRBJ2-7	TRBV28	TRBD2
TGTGCCAGCAGCCACGGACAGATACCTGAAGCTTTCTTT	CASSHGQIPEAFF	-	TRBJ1-1	TRBV16	-
TGCGCCAGCAGCTTGGCCTCGCGGAGCACCGGGGAGCTGTTTTTT	CASSLASRSTGELFF	-	TRBJ2-2	TRBV5-1	-
TGTGCCAGTAGGACAGGGATTTATCAGCCCCAGCATTTT	CASRTGIYQPQHF	-	TRBJ1-5	TRBV19	TRBD1
TGTGCCAGTAGTCAGGGACAGCCGCCCCAGCATTTT	CASSQGQPPQHF	-	TRBJ1-5	TRBV19	TRBD1
TGTGCCAGCTCACCACGGGAGTCGGAGACCCAGTACTTC	CASSPRESETQYF	-	TRBJ2-5	TRBV18	-
TGTGCCAGTACCGACGGGTGGGGCTACACCTTC	CASTDGWGYTF	-	TRBJ1-2	TRBV19	-
TGTGCCAGCAGCCCGGGACTGAACTATGGCTACACCTTC	CASSPGLNYGYTF	-	TRBJ1-2	TRBV11-2	-
TGTGCCTGGAGTGTACGGCCGGGACTAGCGGGAGGGCCCCCCCCCGGGGAGCTGTTTTTT	CAWSVRPGLAGGPPPGELFF	few	TRBJ2-2	TRBV30	TRBD2
TGTGCCTCCAGGGGGTTAGGACAGGGCTCCTACAATGAGCAGTTCTTC	CASRGLGQGSYNEQFF	-	TRBJ2-1	TRBV30	TRBD1
TGTGCCAGCAGCGTAGCGGGGATTGGGTACAATGAGCAGTTCTTC	CASSVAGIGYNEQFF	-	TRBJ2-1	TRBV9	-
TGCGCCAGCAGCTTCCTTGAGACTAGCGGGAGTAATGAGCAGTTCTTC	CASSFLETSGSNEQFF	-	TRBJ2-1	TRBV5-1	TRBD2
TGTGCCAGCAGCTCCACGGGAGGGCCCCTCAATGAGCAGTTCTTC	CASSSTGGPLNEQFF	-	TRBJ2-1	TRBV5-4	TRBD2
TGCGCCAGCAGCCAAGATCGCAGAAAGAACACTGAAGCTTTCTTT	CASSQDRRKNTEAFF	-	TRBJ1-1	TRBV4-3	-
TGTGCCAGCAACGGAGGGTTAGGGTCCAACACCGGGGAGCTGTTTTTT	CASNGGLGSNTGELFF	-	TRBJ2-2	TRBV5-4	-
TGTGCCAGCAGCAGACTAGCAAGGGGTGACTACGAGCAGTACTTC	CASSRLARGDYEQYF	-	TRBJ2-7	TRBV4-2	TRBD2
TGTGCCATCAGTTGGGGGGGCGGGAGGTGGTCCGGGGAGCTGTTTTTT	CAISWGGGRWSGELFF	-	TRBJ2-2	TRBV10-3	TRBD2
TGTGCCAGCAGTTACAGGGGGGGAGCCGAGCAGTACTTC	CASSYRGGAEQYF	-	TRBJ2-7	TRBV6-5	-
TGTGCCAGCAGCCGGGGCAGAGGCCACTACATTTTC	CASSRGRGHYIF	-	TRBJ2-7	TRBV14	-
TGTGCCAGCTCTTCTAGCGGGAGGTTGGACAGTCAGTACTTC	CASSSSGRLDSQYF	-	TRBJ2-4	TRBV7-9	TRBD2
TGTGCCAGCGGGAATCGCCGGGACAGGAGTACCTACGAGCAGTACTTC	CASGNRRDRSTYEQYF	few	TRBJ2-7	TRBV28	TRBD1
TGTGCCAGCAGCTCCCAAGAGGTAGGGGCTGGGTCACCCCTCCACTTT	CASSSQEVGAGSPLHF	few	TRBJ1-6	TRBV7-2	-
TGTGCCAGCACCATCAGGGGGCGTACTGAAGCTTTCTTT	CASTIRGRTEAFF	-	TRBJ1-1	TRBV28	TRBD1
TGCGCCAGCAGCCACGCACTAGTTACGAATGAGCAGTTCTTC	CASSHALVTNEQFF	-	TRBJ2-1	TRBV4-1	-
TGTGCCAGCAGTTTTGGGGCCCCACAGGTAGAAGCTTTCTTT	CASSFGAPQVEAFF	once	TRBJ1-1	TRBV28	-
TGTGCCAGTAGTATAGCTACAGGATATAGCAATCAGCCCCAGCATTTT	CASSIATGYSNQPQHF	few	TRBJ1-5	TRBV19	-
TGTGCCAGCACCGGGGGTCACAATCAGCCCCAGCATTTT	CASTGGHNQPQHF	-	TRBJ1-5	TRBV6-1	-
TGTGCCAGCAGCCCCTTCCCGCGACTAGCGGGGTACAATGAGCAGTTCTTC	CASSPFPRLAGYNEQFF	-	TRBJ2-1	TRBV14	TRBD2
TGTGCCAGCTCACCACGAGTGAGCCCAAACTCCTACGAGCAGTACTTC	CASSPRVSPNSYEQYF	-	TRBJ2-7	TRBV18	-
TGTGCCAGCAGGAAGGCGGATAGACAAGAGACCCAGTACTTC	CASRKADRQETQYF	-	TRBJ2-5	TRBV6-1	-
-	CASTSDRDPAYGYTF	-	TRBJ1-2	TRBV6-1	-
TGTGCCAGCAGCTTGCGCAGAGGGGGCGGAGATACGCAGTATTTT	CASSLRRGGGDTQYF	-	TRBJ2-3	TRBV5-6	TRBD1
TGTGCCAGCAGCCCCTTGGCACGTGAGCAGTTCTTC	CASSPLAREQFF	-	TRBJ2-1	TRBV13	-
TGTGCCAGCAGCTTAGAGGAGGGGACGGGCACTGAAGCTTTCTTT	CASSLEEGTGTEAFF	few	TRBJ1-1	TRBV7-8	-
TGCGCCAGCTGCTTGGGTTCGGGGGGGGACGAGCAGTACTTC	CASCLGSGGDEQYF	-	TRBJ2-7	TRBV5-1	TRBD2
TGCGCCAGCAGCACCACCCCAACAGGGACCCAGTACTTC	CASSTTPTGTQYF	-	TRBJ2-5	TRBV10-2	-
TGTGCCAGCAGCGGCTCCGGGACAGGGAGGAACAGTCAGTACTTC	CASSGSGTGRNSQYF	-	TRBJ2-4	TRBV5-4	TRBD1
TGCGCCAGCAGCCCCCCGGGTATCTACGAGCAGTACTTC	CASSPPGIYEQYF	-	TRBJ2-7	TRBV5-1	-
TGTTCCAGCCCAGGGGATCCTAATCAGCCCCAGCATTTT	CSSPGDPNQPQHF	-	TRBJ1-5	TRBV7-9	-
TGCGCCAGCAGCCAAGGTGGACTGCCCGGGGAGCAGTACTTC	CASSQGGLPGEQYF	-	TRBJ2-7	TRBV4-3	-
TGCGCCAGCAGCCTACTCGGACTAGCGGGAGAGGGTGAGCAGTTCTTC	CASSLLGLAGEGEQFF	-	TRBJ2-1	TRBV4-1	TRBD2